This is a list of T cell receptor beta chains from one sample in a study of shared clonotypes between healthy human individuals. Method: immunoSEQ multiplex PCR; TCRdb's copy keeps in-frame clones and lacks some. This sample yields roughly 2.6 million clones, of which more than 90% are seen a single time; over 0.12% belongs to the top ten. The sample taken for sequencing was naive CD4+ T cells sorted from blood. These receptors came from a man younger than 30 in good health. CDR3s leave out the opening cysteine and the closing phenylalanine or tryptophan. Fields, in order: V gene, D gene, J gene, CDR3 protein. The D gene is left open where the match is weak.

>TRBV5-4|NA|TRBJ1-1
ASSLGGRGFN
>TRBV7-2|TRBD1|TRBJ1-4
ASSTDRVRANEKLF
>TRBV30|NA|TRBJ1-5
AWSLGDGQPQH
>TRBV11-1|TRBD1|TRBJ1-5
ASSLYRDRERQPQH
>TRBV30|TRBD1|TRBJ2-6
AWGRDRGKANVLT
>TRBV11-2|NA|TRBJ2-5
ASSSGAARERGETQY
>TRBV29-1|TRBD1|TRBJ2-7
SVTTDRAG
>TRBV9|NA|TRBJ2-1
ASSVVQGSYNEQF
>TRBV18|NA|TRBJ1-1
ASSPPKGAGSEAF
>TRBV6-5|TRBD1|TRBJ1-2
ASSYSGQGPHYGYT
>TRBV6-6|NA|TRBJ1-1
ASSSSGSTEAF
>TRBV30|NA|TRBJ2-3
AWSSVTDTQY
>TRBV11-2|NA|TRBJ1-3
ASSSRQQLSGNTIY
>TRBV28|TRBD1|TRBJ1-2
ASSLGQGIGIWGYT
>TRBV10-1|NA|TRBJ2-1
ASSDGGLAYNEQF
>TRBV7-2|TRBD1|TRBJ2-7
ASSLQAGTGGSEQY
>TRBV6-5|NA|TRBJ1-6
ASSRLSSSLH
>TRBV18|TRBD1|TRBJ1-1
ASSPFPGQGNTEAF
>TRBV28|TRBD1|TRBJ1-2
ASRRQGFLYGYT
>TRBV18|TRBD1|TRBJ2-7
ASSPSTGGFTYEQY
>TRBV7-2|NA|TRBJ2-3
ASSETRPPTQY
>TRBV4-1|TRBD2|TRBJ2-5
ASSQGGLAGTQETQY
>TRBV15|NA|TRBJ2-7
ATSRADKFSTRSHEQY
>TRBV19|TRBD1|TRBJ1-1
ASSVLTLDRKNTEAF
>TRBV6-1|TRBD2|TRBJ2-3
ASSIAGGRDTQY
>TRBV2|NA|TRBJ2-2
ASEKEGPNTGELF
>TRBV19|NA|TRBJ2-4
ASSIAPSNIQY
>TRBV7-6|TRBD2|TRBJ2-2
ASSSTSGNTGELF
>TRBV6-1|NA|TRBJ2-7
ASSEQGYGNEQY
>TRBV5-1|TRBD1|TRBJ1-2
ASSLGRQGANGYT
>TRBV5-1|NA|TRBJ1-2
ASSFEDRGYGYT
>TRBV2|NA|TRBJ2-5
ASSDGYQETQY
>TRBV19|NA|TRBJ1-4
ASSPSSGVSRKKLF
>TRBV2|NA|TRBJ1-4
ASMGRIVVEKLF
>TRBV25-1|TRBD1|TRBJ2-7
ASSGGQGAYEQY
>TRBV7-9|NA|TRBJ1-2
ASSLGGGAGGGYT
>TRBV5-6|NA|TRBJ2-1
ASSFNSPSEQF
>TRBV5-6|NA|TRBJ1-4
ASSSRDISEKLF
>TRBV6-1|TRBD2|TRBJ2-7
ASSPTSGGTEQY
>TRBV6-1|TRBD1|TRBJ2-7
ASSVNQWTGPYEQY
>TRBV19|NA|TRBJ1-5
ASRGAGQPQH
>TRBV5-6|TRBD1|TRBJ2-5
ASSMDRVQETQY
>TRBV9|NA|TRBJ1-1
ASSVGVTGEFNTEAF
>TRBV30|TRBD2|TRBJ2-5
AWSVGTSAVAQY
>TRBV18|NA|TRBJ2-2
ASSSLSGRNTGELF
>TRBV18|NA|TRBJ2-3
ASSPPGFGSAVPSTDTQY
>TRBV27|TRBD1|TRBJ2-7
ASSFLTTGFLYEQY
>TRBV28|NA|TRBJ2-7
ASSSNPQGQY
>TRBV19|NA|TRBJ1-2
ASSIAGYGYT
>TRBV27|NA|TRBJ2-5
ASSSSGHGETQY
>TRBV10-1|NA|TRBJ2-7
ASSVPNSEGSYEQY
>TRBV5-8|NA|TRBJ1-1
ASSLSSLNTEAF
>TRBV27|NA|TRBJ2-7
ARGERVNRVYGYEQY
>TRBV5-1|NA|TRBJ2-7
ASSLDSGSYEQY
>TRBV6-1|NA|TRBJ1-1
ASSFTVNTEAF
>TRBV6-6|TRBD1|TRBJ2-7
ASRNRGRWEQY
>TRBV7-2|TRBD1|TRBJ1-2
ASSLVSGTGVGYGYT
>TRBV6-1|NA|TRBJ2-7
ASSEAGLGLSEQY
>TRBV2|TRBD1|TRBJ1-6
ASSVGQGRYNSPLH
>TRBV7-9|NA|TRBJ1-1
ASSLAGRENTEAF